The 19 T cell receptor beta chains listed next were all sequenced from one sample in a study of blood T cell repertoires in COVID-19. The protocol was immunoSEQ multiplex PCR, while the TCRdb copy is restricted to in-frame clones and leaves out a portion. This table holds about 200,000 clones, roughly 90% found once. The sample consisted of PBMCs or T cells enriched from blood (not recorded which). The receptor source for this set is a woman aged 25-40 years with acute COVID-19.

J is TRBJ1-5 and V is TRBV19, with 8 positions matching TRBD1. The germline CDR1 and CDR2 sequences are LNHDA and SQIVND (reference sequence). This CDR3 contains 16 residues. Trimming took 3 bases from V and 7 from J; bases not matched to a gene: 11. Here the CDR3 DNA reads TGTGCCAGTAGTATTCTACAGGGGGGATTCGGGCAGCCCCAGCATTTT. It encodes CASSILQGGFGQPQHF.

The V gene is TRBV5-6, the J gene TRBJ1-2; D not resolved. Germline assignment: CDR1 SGHDT and CDR2 YYEEEE. The CDR3 is made up of 14 amino acids. Trimming removed 0 bases from V and 3 bases from J, with 9 bases in between. CDR3 sequence reads: CASSLATAYYGYTF. The CDR3 bases are TGTGCCAGCAGCTTGGCTACAGCTTACTATGGCTACACCTTC.

This clone was seen repeatedly, ten times or more. The chain's CDR3 is CASRSRANTEAFF. The CDR3 DNA is TGTGCCAGCAGGTCCAGGGCGAACACTGAAGCTTTCTTT. This chain links TRBV28 with TRBJ1-1; maybe TRBD1 (5 bases). Trimming removed 6 bases from V and 1 base from J, with 9 bases in between. The CDR3 contains 13 residues. CDR1 is MDHEN and CDR2 is SYDVKM in the germline V gene.

This chain joins TRBV6-5 and TRBJ1-6; 8 nucleotides align to TRBD1. This CDR3 spans 15 amino acids. Germline V gene lookup returns CDR1 MNHEY and CDR2 SVGAGI. V lost 6 bases to trimming and J lost 4 bases; unmatched junction nucleotides: 5. As DNA, the CDR3 is TGTGCCAGCAGGAGACAGGGGATTTATAATTCACCCCTCCACTTT. Amino acid sequence: CASRRQGIYNSPLHF.

V gene TRBV7-7 combines with J gene TRBJ1-1; D is unresolved. Trimming removed 3 bases at V and 1 base at J, with 6 bases between. Germline values: CDR1 SSHAT, CDR2 FNYEAQ (reference sequence). The CDR3 spans 13 residues. The CDR3 region has the DNA TGTGCCAGCAGCTTCAACTCGAACACTGAAGCTTTCTTT. Amino acid sequence: CASSFNSNTEAFF.

The chain has TRBV6-5 and TRBJ2-7, with D possibly being TRBD1 (5 bases). The V gene's germline CDR1 is MNHEY and CDR2 SVGAGI. The ends were cut back, 8 bases at V and 6 bases at J, with 17 bases in the middle. This CDR3 has 13 amino acids. The CDR3 DNA reads TGTGCCAGCTCTTCAAAGACAGTAAGCGAGCAGTACTTC. It specifies CASSSKTVSEQYF.

The genes are TRBV27 and TRBJ2-1; 8 bases line up with TRBD1. The V and J ends lost 2 bases and 9 bases, in that order; junction bases with no gene match: 3. The CDR3 length is 13 residues. Germline V gene sequence: CDR1 MNHEY, CDR2 SMNVEV (reference sequence). The CDR3 here is CASSLPGGREQFF. The CDR3 DNA follows: TGTGCCAGCAGTTTACCAGGGGGCCGTGAGCAGTTCTTC.

The rearrangement joins TRBV7-6 to TRBJ1-1, with 7 bases identical to TRBD1. The CDR3 has 14 amino acids. V was pared by 3 bases and J by 5 bases, with 6 bases of the junction left unmatched. Germline V lookup: CDR1 SGHVS, CDR2 FNYEAQ. The CDR3 bases are TGTGCCAGCAGCTTTAGACAGGGCTGGACTGAAGCTTTCTTT. It encodes CASSFRQGWTEAFF.

This sequence joins TRBV30 and TRBJ1-4; D call uncertain. V dropped 3 bases and J dropped 7 bases, with 9 bases sitting between them. CDR1 and CDR2 (germline): GTSNPN, SVGIG (reference sequence). The CDR3 spans 12 residues. The CDR3 DNA follows: TGTGCCTGGAGAGGAGGAAGTGAAAAACTGTTTTTT. Translating it yields CAWRGGSEKLFF.

The chain is built from TRBV11-1 and TRBJ1-1; 9 positions match TRBD1. J gave up 5 bases and V 1 base, and 8 bases lay outside the gene matches. The CDR3 totals 16 residues. CDR1 SGHAT and CDR2 FQDESV come from the germline V gene (reference sequence). Here the CDR3 DNA reads TGTGCCAGCAGCTTAGGCCCGGGACAGGGATCTACTGAAGCTTTCTTT. This codes for CASSLGPGQGSTEAFF.

The genes are TRBV5-8 and TRBJ1-5, with TRBD1 matching over 7 bases. Germline assignment: CDR1 SGHTS and CDR2 YDEGEE. The CDR3 is 16 residues long. Trimming took 0 bases from V and 0 from J; bases not matched to a gene: 3. The CDR3: CASSLAGGYSNQPQHF. CDR3 nucleotide sequence: TGTGCCAGCAGCTTGGCAGGGGGTTATAGCAATCAGCCCCAGCATTTT. The full variable domain, in which reference TRBV5-8 and TRBJ1-5 provide the parts outside the CDR3, is EAGVTQSPTHLIKTRGQQATLRCSPISGHTSVYWYQQALGLGLQFLLWYDEGEERNRGNFPPRFSGRQFPNYSSELNVNALELEDSALYLCASSLAGGYSNQPQHFGDGTRLSIL.

This chain uses TRBV3-1 (or the pseudogene TRBV3-2) with TRBJ2-1, with 7 bases that match TRBD1. The CDR3 contains 15 residues. The germline V gene has CDR1 LGHDT and CDR2 YNNKEL (reference sequence). V lost 1 base and J lost 3; bases outside the gene matches: 3. The CDR3 DNA reads as TGTGCCAGCAGCCAAGGACAGGGATACTACAATGAGCAGTTCTTC. It encodes CASSQGQGYYNEQFF.

V is TRBV11-2 and J is TRBJ2-5; 11 positions match TRBD1. The CDR3 length is 15 residues. Germline-derived CDR1 and CDR2 are SGHAT and FQNNGV. Trimming removed 5 bases from V and 4 bases from J; junction bases left unmatched: 6. CDR3 DNA sequence: TGTGCCAGCAGCCTCGGGACAGGGGGTACAGAGACCCAGTACTTC. The encoded protein is CASSLGTGGTETQYF.

The chain combines TRBV5-1 with TRBJ1-2; possibly TRBD1 for D (6 bases). The CDR3 spans 16 residues. V lost 3 bases, J lost 1 base, and 16 bases lay in between. CDR1 SGHRS and CDR2 YFSETQ come from the germline V gene. The CDR3 loop reads CASSSHSTGLNYGYTF. The CDR3 DNA reads as TGCGCCAGCAGCTCCCACTCGACAGGTCTTAACTATGGCTACACCTTC.

The rearrangement links TRBV7-9 to TRBJ2-7; 7 bases line up with TRBD2. The junction had 4 bases not matched to a gene; V was cut back by 5 bases and J by 3 bases. Germline CDR1 SEHNR, CDR2 FQNEAQ (reference sequence). The CDR3 is 13 amino acids. The CDR3 spells CASSRPGGYEQYF. The CDR3 DNA reads as TGTGCCAGCAGCCGACCGGGGGGCTACGAGCAGTACTTC.

The V and J genes are TRBV19 and TRBJ1-1; D unclear. V was pared by 0 bases and J by 4 bases, with 6 bases between. The CDR3 contains 13 residues. Germline V gives CDR1 LNHDA, CDR2 SQIVND (reference sequence). The CDR3 sequence is CASSIEVSTEAFF. The CDR3 DNA reads as TGTGCCAGTAGTATAGAAGTGAGCACTGAAGCTTTCTTT.

The chain joins TRBV5-1 to TRBJ1-1; no reliable D call. The germline gives CDR1 SGHRS, CDR2 YFSETQ. Trimming pared 3 bases from V and 7 bases from J, leaving 7 bases between. This CDR3 contains 11 residues. The CDR3 sequence is CASSSAGEAFF. CDR3 sequence (DNA): TGCGCCAGCAGCTCCGCGGGTGAAGCTTTCTTT.

This clone has just a few counts. The chain couples TRBV29-1 to TRBJ1-3; no firm D call. Germline CDR1 reads SQVTM; CDR2 reads ANQGSEA. The V gene lost 4 bases and the J gene lost 0 bases, with 7 bases spanning the gap. The CDR3 length is 13 residues. As DNA, the CDR3 is TGCAGCGTTGGGGCCCACTCTGGAAACACCATATATTTT. It codes for CSVGAHSGNTIYF.

V gene TRBV28 combines with J gene TRBJ1-6; D unresolved. Germline CDR1 reads MDHEN; CDR2 reads SYDVKM. There are 15 residues in the CDR3. Trimming cost V 2 bases and J 6 bases, with 11 bases left between them. CDR3 amino acids: CASSLALAFNSPLHF. CDR3 coding DNA: TGTGCCAGCAGTTTAGCGCTTGCTTTTAATTCACCCCTCCACTTT.